The rows below give T cell receptor beta chains drawn from one sample of a study of blood T cell repertoires in COVID-19. Measured with immunoSEQ multiplex PCR; TCRdb has only the in-frame clones, and not every one. This sample has around 450,000 clones, with 87% found just once. The source material was PBMCs or T cells enriched from blood (not recorded which). The receptors shown here come from a woman aged 18-29 years who had recovered from COVID-19. The CDR3 runs from the conserved cysteine through the conserved F or W. A D gene is named only where the DNA matches it firmly. Some rows have no size entry. The others give once, few or many, or a class for an expanded clone.

TRBV6-2/TRBV6-3	NA	TRBJ2-7	NA	TGTGCCAGCAGTTCCCTAGGAGGGTCGGAGCTTGGGGAGCAGTACTTC	CASSSLGGSELGEQYF
TRBV5-1	NA	TRBJ1-1	NA	TGCGCCAGCAGCCCGCAGCCCGGGAGAGAGGTAACGGGTGAAGCTTTCTTT	CASSPQPGREVTGEAFF
TRBV29-1	NA	TRBJ1-2	NA	TGCAGCGTCCGCGGGCCTATCTATGGCTACACCTTC	CSVRGPIYGYTF
TRBV30	NA	TRBJ1-4	NA	TGTGCCTGGTCGCGGGGTTATAATGAAAAACTGTTTTTT	CAWSRGYNEKLFF
TRBV30	NA	TRBJ2-7	TRBD1	TGTGCCTGGAGCCACAGGGGACCCTACGAGCAGTACTTC	CAWSHRGPYEQYF
TRBV5-8	NA	TRBJ1-1	NA	TGTGCCAGCAGCACGCAGTTGAACACTGAAGCTTTCTTT	CASSTQLNTEAFF
TRBV18	NA	TRBJ2-2	TRBD1	TGTGCCAGCTTGGGGACAGCGAACACCGGGGAGCTGTTTTTT	CASLGTANTGELFF
TRBV30	NA	TRBJ1-2	TRBD1	TGTGCCTGGAGTTTTGCAGGGGGTGGGTCCTATGGCTACACCTTC	CAWSFAGGGSYGYTF
TRBV6-5	once	TRBJ1-2	TRBD1	TGTGCCAGCAGTTCGAGGACAGGGAACTATGGCTACACCTTC	CASSSRTGNYGYTF
TRBV11-2	NA	TRBJ1-2	NA	TGTGCCAGCAGCTTTGGTCAGACTAACTATGGCTACACCTTC	CASSFGQTNYGYTF
TRBV7-9	NA	TRBJ2-7	NA	TGTGCCAGCAGCTATACGACAGGGAGGGAGCAGTACTTC	CASSYTTGREQYF
TRBV11-2	NA	TRBJ2-3	NA	TGTGCCAGCAGCTTAAACGGAGGGGACACGCAGTATTTT	CASSLNGGDTQYF
TRBV19	NA	TRBJ1-1	NA	TGTGCCAGTAAGTTCTTGGGAGCCGAAGCTTTCTTT	CASKFLGAEAFF